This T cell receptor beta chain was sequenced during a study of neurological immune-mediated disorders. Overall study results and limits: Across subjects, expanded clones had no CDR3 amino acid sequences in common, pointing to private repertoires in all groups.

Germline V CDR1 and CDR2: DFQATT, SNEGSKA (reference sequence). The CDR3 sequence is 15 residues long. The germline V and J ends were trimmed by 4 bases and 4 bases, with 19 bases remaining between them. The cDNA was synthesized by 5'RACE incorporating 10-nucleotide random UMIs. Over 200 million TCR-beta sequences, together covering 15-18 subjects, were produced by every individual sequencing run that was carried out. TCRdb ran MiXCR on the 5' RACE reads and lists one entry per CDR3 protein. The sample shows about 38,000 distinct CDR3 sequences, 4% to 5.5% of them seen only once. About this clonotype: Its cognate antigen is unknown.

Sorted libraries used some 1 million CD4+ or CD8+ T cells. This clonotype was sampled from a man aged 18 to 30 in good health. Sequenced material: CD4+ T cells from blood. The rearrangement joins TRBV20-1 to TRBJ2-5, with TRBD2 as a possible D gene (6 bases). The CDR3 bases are TGCAGTGCTACCTACGGGGGTGGCGGGCCAGAGACCCAGTACTTC. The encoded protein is CSATYGGGGPETQYF.